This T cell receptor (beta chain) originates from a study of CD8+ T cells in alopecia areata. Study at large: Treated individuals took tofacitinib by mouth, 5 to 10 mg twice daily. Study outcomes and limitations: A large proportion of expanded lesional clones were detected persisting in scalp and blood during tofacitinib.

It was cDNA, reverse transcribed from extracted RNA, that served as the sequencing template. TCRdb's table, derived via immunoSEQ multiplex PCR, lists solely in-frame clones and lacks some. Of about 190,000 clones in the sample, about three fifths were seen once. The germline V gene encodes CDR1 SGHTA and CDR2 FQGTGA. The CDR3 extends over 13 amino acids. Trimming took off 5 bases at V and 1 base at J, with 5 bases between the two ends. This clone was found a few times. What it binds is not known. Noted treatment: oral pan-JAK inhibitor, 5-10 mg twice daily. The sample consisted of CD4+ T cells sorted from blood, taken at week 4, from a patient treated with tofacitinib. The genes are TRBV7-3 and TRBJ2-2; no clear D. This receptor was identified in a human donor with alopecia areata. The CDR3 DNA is TGTGCCAGCAGCCCCTGGAACACCGGGGAGCTGTTTTTT. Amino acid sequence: CASSPWNTGELFF.